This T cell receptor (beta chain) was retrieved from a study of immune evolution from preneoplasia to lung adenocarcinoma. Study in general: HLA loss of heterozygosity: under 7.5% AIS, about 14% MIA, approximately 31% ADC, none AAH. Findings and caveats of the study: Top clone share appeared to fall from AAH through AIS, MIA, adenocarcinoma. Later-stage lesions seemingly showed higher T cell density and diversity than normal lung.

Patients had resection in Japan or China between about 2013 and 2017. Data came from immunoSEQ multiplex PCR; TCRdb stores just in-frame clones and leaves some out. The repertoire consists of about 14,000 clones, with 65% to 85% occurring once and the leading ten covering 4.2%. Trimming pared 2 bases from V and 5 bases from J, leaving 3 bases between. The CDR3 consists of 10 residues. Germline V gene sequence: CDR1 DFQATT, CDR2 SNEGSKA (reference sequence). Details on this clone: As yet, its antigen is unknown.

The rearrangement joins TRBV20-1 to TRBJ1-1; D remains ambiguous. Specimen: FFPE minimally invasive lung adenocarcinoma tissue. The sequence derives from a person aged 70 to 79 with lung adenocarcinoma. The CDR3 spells CSARQTEAFF. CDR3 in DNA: TGCAGTGCTAGACAGACTGAAGCTTTCTTT.